This T cell receptor beta chain was retrieved from a study of human T cells and chemical hapten exposure. This clonotype was observed a few times. The CDR3 runs to 15 residues. V was shortened by 7 bases and J by 2 bases, with 18 bases between the two germline ends. The germline V gene encodes CDR1 MDHEN and CDR2 SYDVKM. Each CDR3 protein is one row after TCRdb ran MiXCR on the RACE reads. Of 95,000 or so distinct CDR3 sequences listed, about an eighth are singletons. This sample's time point: patch test 2, 6 weeks after DPC sensitization. Described treatment: therapeutic diphenylcyclopropenone sensitization with weekly scalp DPC.

The chain carries TRBV28 and TRBJ2-7; D possibly corresponds to TRBD1 (8 bases). The sequencing used whole blood, collected in connection with sensitization to the hapten diphenylcyclopropenone (DPC). The receptor comes from a middle-aged woman with alopecia areata. Some clones in this sample may be carry-over from other donors' samples. The CDR3 sequence is CASIYRGRETYEQYF. Written as DNA, the CDR3 is TGTGCCAGCATCTACAGGGGGAGGGAGACCTACGAGCAGTACTTC.